A selection of T cell receptor beta chains follows, all from one sample in a study of T cell changes during pregnancy in multiple sclerosis. Libraries were prepared by immunoSEQ multiplex PCR; TCRdb keeps only in-frame clonotypes and omits some of them. The sample yields about 30,000 clones, approximately 90% seen once. Material: CD8+ T cells from peripheral blood mononuclear cells, obtained before pregnancy. The receptors shown here come from a female donor with multiple sclerosis, enrolled in a pregnancy study. CDR3s include the opening cysteine and the closing phenylalanine or tryptophan. Fields, in order: D gene, J gene, V gene, clone size, CDR3 protein, CDR3 DNA. The D gene is left open where the match is weak. Rows may omit the clone size; those that give it use once, few, many or a size class.

d_gene: .; j_gene: TRBJ2-7; v_gene: TRBV7-8; abundance: .; CDR3aa: CASSWGSGSYEQYF; CDR3nt: TGTGCCAGCAGCTGGGGCAGCGGGTCCTACGAGCAGTACTTC
d_gene: TRBD1; j_gene: TRBJ2-1; v_gene: TRBV6-4; abundance: .; CDR3aa: CASSDGDRDYNEQFF; CDR3nt: TGTGCCAGCAGTGACGGGGACAGGGACTACAATGAGCAGTTCTTC
d_gene: .; j_gene: TRBJ2-5; v_gene: TRBV27; abundance: once; CDR3aa: CASSPFDRRETQYF; CDR3nt: TGTGCCAGCAGTCCCTTCGACAGGAGGGAGACCCAGTACTTC
d_gene: .; j_gene: TRBJ2-1; v_gene: TRBV7-6; abundance: .; CDR3aa: CASSSPDGISYNEQFF; CDR3nt: TGTGCCAGCAGCTCCCCGGACGGGATCTCCTACAATGAGCAGTTCTTC
d_gene: .; j_gene: TRBJ1-5; v_gene: TRBV7-2; abundance: .; CDR3aa: CASSSGGGGQPQHF; CDR3nt: TGTGCCAGCAGCTCCGGGGGTGGGGGTCAGCCCCAGCATTTT
d_gene: .; j_gene: TRBJ2-1; v_gene: TRBV5-1; abundance: .; CDR3aa: CASSLPSYNEQFF; CDR3nt: TGCGCCAGCAGCCTCCCCTCCTACAATGAGCAGTTCTTC
d_gene: TRBD1; j_gene: TRBJ2-2; v_gene: TRBV7-9; abundance: .; CDR3aa: CASSRSRDRGLLGGELFF; CDR3nt: TGTGCCAGCAGCAGAAGCCGGGACAGGGGGCTTTTGGGCGGGGAGCTGTTTTTT
d_gene: TRBD1; j_gene: TRBJ2-2; v_gene: TRBV7-9; abundance: .; CDR3aa: CASSPGQGRSTGELFF; CDR3nt: TGTGCCAGCAGCCCGGGACAGGGGCGGTCCACCGGGGAGCTGTTTTTT
d_gene: .; j_gene: TRBJ1-2; v_gene: TRBV7-9; abundance: .; CDR3aa: CASSFSRADLVYNYGYTF; CDR3nt: TGTGCCAGCAGTTTCAGCAGGGCAGACCTCGTTTATAACTATGGCTACACCTTC
d_gene: TRBD2; j_gene: TRBJ2-1; v_gene: TRBV19; abundance: .; CDR3aa: CASSFSGYNEQFF; CDR3nt: TGTGCCAGTAGTTTTAGCGGGTACAATGAGCAGTTCTTC
d_gene: .; j_gene: TRBJ1-2; v_gene: TRBV6-5; abundance: .; CDR3aa: CASSPRAGPSGYTF; CDR3nt: TGTGCCAGCAGCCCCAGGGCCGGCCCTTCCGGCTACACCTTC
d_gene: TRBD2; j_gene: TRBJ2-1; v_gene: TRBV27; abundance: .; CDR3aa: CASSLGGSPRNEQFF; CDR3nt: TGTGCCAGCAGCCTCGGGGGGTCGCCCAGAAATGAGCAGTTCTTC
d_gene: TRBD2; j_gene: TRBJ2-1; v_gene: TRBV7-8; abundance: .; CDR3aa: CASSFYYSGSTYEQFF; CDR3nt: TGTGCCAGCAGCTTTTACTATAGCGGGAGCACGTATGAGCAGTTCTTC
d_gene: TRBD1; j_gene: TRBJ1-2; v_gene: TRBV11-2; abundance: once; CDR3aa: CASSPERGQYYGYTF; CDR3nt: TGTGCCAGCAGCCCCGAAAGGGGACAGTACTATGGCTACACCTTC
d_gene: TRBD2; j_gene: TRBJ2-3; v_gene: TRBV29-1; abundance: .; CDR3aa: CSVEGQRGATDTQYF; CDR3nt: TGCAGCGTTGAAGGTCAGCGGGGGGCCACAGATACGCAGTATTTT
d_gene: .; j_gene: TRBJ1-5; v_gene: TRBV4-2; abundance: .; CDR3aa: CASSQIRGSNQPQHF; CDR3nt: TGTGCCAGCAGCCAAATCAGGGGAAGCAATCAGCCCCAGCATTTT
d_gene: TRBD2; j_gene: TRBJ2-1; v_gene: TRBV4-1; abundance: .; CDR3aa: CASSQELGGGAWEQFF; CDR3nt: TGCGCCAGCAGCCAAGAGTTGGGCGGGGGGGCCTGGGAGCAGTTCTTC
d_gene: .; j_gene: TRBJ1-4; v_gene: TRBV5-1; abundance: .; CDR3aa: CASHPGAEKLFF; CDR3nt: TGCGCCAGTCATCCAGGGGCCGAAAAACTGTTTTTT
d_gene: .; j_gene: TRBJ2-7; v_gene: TRBV27; abundance: .; CDR3aa: CASRPEGSYEQYF; CDR3nt: TGTGCCAGCAGACCCGAGGGTTCCTACGAGCAGTACTTC
d_gene: .; j_gene: TRBJ2-7; v_gene: TRBV19; abundance: once; CDR3aa: CASSPGDIFYEQYF; CDR3nt: TGTGCCAGTAGTCCTGGGGACATTTTCTACGAGCAGTACTTC
d_gene: .; j_gene: TRBJ2-2; v_gene: TRBV28; abundance: .; CDR3aa: CASSCQTGCTGELFF; CDR3nt: TGTGCCAGCAGTTGCCAGACAGGTTGCACCGGGGAGCTGTTTTTT
d_gene: .; j_gene: TRBJ2-3; v_gene: TRBV13; abundance: .; CDR3aa: CASSSTPDSRDPDTQYF; CDR3nt: TGTGCCAGCAGTTCCACCCCCGACAGCAGGGATCCAGATACGCAGTATTTT
d_gene: .; j_gene: TRBJ1-2; v_gene: TRBV4-3; abundance: once; CDR3aa: CASSQGLNYGYTF; CDR3nt: TGCGCCAGCAGCCAGGGACTGAACTATGGCTACACCTTC
d_gene: .; j_gene: TRBJ2-1; v_gene: TRBV7-9; abundance: .; CDR3aa: CASSRRESSYNEQFF; CDR3nt: TGTGCCAGCAGCAGGAGGGAGAGCTCCTACAATGAGCAGTTCTTC
d_gene: TRBD2; j_gene: TRBJ2-2; v_gene: TRBV19; abundance: .; CDR3aa: CATTSGLALTGELFF; CDR3nt: TGTGCCACCACCTCCGGACTAGCCCTCACCGGGGAGCTGTTTTTT
d_gene: TRBD1; j_gene: TRBJ1-5; v_gene: TRBV11-3; abundance: .; CDR3aa: CASSTARGVYQPQHF; CDR3nt: TGTGCCAGCAGTACCGCCAGGGGGGTTTATCAGCCCCAGCATTTT
d_gene: .; j_gene: TRBJ2-5; v_gene: TRBV27; abundance: .; CDR3aa: CASSLEGREQYF; CDR3nt: TGTGCCAGCAGTTTAGAGGGTAGAGAGCAGTACTTC
d_gene: TRBD1; j_gene: TRBJ2-7; v_gene: TRBV7-6; abundance: .; CDR3aa: CASSSGMGTALYEQYF; CDR3nt: TGTGCCAGCAGCTCCGGGATGGGGACAGCTCTCTACGAGCAGTACTTC
d_gene: .; j_gene: TRBJ1-3; v_gene: TRBV7-8; abundance: .; CDR3aa: CASSRLGSGNTIYF; CDR3nt: TGTGCCAGCAGCCGACTAGGCTCTGGAAACACCATATATTTT
d_gene: TRBD1; j_gene: TRBJ1-1; v_gene: TRBV10-2; abundance: .; CDR3aa: CASSHRQGATEAFF; CDR3nt: TGCGCCAGCAGTCATCGACAGGGTGCCACTGAAGCTTTCTTT
d_gene: .; j_gene: TRBJ1-2; v_gene: TRBV14; abundance: once; CDR3aa: CASSQDAGDGGYTF; CDR3nt: TGTGCCAGCAGCCAAGATGCAGGGGATGGTGGCTACACCTTC
d_gene: TRBD1; j_gene: TRBJ2-7; v_gene: TRBV7-9; abundance: .; CDR3aa: CASSLVGQGSSYEQYF; CDR3nt: TGTGCCAGCAGCTTAGTGGGACAGGGCAGCTCCTACGAGCAGTACTTC
d_gene: .; j_gene: TRBJ2-2; v_gene: TRBV10-3; abundance: .; CDR3aa: CAISESIQGNTGELFF; CDR3nt: TGTGCCATCAGTGAGTCTATCCAGGGTAACACCGGGGAGCTGTTTTTT
d_gene: .; j_gene: TRBJ1-1; v_gene: TRBV2; abundance: .; CDR3aa: CASRASLDRNTEAFF; CDR3nt: TGTGCCAGCAGAGCTTCCTTAGACAGGAACACTGAAGCTTTCTTT
d_gene: TRBD1; j_gene: TRBJ2-4; v_gene: TRBV6-6; abundance: once; CDR3aa: CASSSTGGDNIQYF; CDR3nt: TGTGCCAGCAGTTCGACAGGGGGCGATAACATTCAGTACTTC
d_gene: .; j_gene: TRBJ1-5; v_gene: TRBV6-5; abundance: .; CDR3aa: CASTRLQGSQPQHF; CDR3nt: TGTGCCAGCACACGCCTGCAGGGTAGTCAGCCCCAGCATTTT
d_gene: .; j_gene: TRBJ2-7; v_gene: TRBV5-5; abundance: .; CDR3aa: CASSLVGDSAYEQYF; CDR3nt: TGTGCCAGCAGCTTGGTAGGCGACAGCGCCTACGAGCAGTACTTC